Below, 18 T cell receptor beta chains from the same sample are listed, as sequenced in a study of T cell responses to AZD1222 COVID-19 vaccine (dated by TCRdb to the early 2020s). The library was prepared using the immunoSEQ multiplex PCR assay. TCRdb holds this immuneACCESS table with in-frame rearrangements only. Some clones are missing; in checked studies, unresolved V genes explain under half, and the rest has no known cause. This sample comprises 60,000 to 70,000 clones, roughly four fifths of them detected only once. The ten largest clonotypes hold over 5% of the sample. This sample's time point label indicates: baseline before first vaccination. The sample was peripheral blood, taken on day 0 of AZD1222 vaccination. These receptors originate from an adult in good health.

This chain links TRBV3-1 (or the pseudogene TRBV3-2) with TRBJ2-7; 11 bases map to TRBD1. The CDR3 extends over 15 amino acids. Germline V lookup: CDR1 LGHDT, CDR2 YNNKEL (reference sequence). After removal of 5 bases from V and 1 base from J, the junction contained 4 bases not matched to a gene. This CDR3 reads CASSSRDRGSYEQYF. DNA for the CDR3: TGTGCCAGCAGCTCCCGGGACAGGGGGTCCTACGAGCAGTACTTC.

The rearrangement joins TRBV7-3 to TRBJ2-7; D ambiguous. From germline, CDR1 is SGHTA and CDR2 FQGTGA. V was cut by 5 bases and J by 1 base, with 15 bases left in between. This CDR3 has 15 residues. CDR3 region: CASSPSVAPSYEQYF. The DNA of the CDR3 is TGTGCCAGCAGCCCCTCTGTGGCTCCATCCTACGAGCAGTACTTC.

The V and J genes are TRBV27 and TRBJ2-7; 8 bases are a match to TRBD1. The CDR3 is made up of 14 amino acids. Germline V gene data show CDR1 as MNHEY and CDR2 as SMNVEV (reference sequence). The V and J ends lost 7 bases and 3 bases, in that order; junction bases with no gene match: 8. The CDR3 DNA is TGTGCCAGCAAGGCCCGGACAGGGAGCTACGAGCAGTACTTC. The encoded protein is CASKARTGSYEQYF.

This clone was seen only once. The CDR3 DNA reads TGTGCCAGCAGCCCCCAGGGTTTATCTGGAAACACCATATATTTT. Amino acids: CASSPQGLSGNTIYF. The rearrangement links TRBV2 to TRBJ1-3; perhaps TRBD1 as D (5 bases). The CDR3 consists of 15 residues. The V gene's germline CDR1 is SNHLY and CDR2 FYNNEI. The V gene lost 6 bases and the J gene lost 1 base, with 13 bases spanning the gap.

V is TRBV9 and J is TRBJ2-3; 12 positions match TRBD2. CDR1 SGDLS and CDR2 YYNGEE come from the germline V gene. V gave up 3 bases and J gave up 8 bases; unmatched junction bases: 4. The CDR3 totals 14 residues. CDR3 residues: CASSGTSGVATQYF. CDR3 coding DNA: TGTGCCAGCAGCGGGACTAGCGGGGTCGCTACGCAGTATTTT.

About this clone: The junction and the germline gene differ at one end; a read error may be behind it. The rearrangement joins TRBV4-2 to TRBJ1-3, with 7 bases aligning to TRBD1. This CDR3 region has 15 residues. Germline CDR1 is LGHNA and CDR2 is YNFKEQ. CDR3 DNA: TGTGCCAGCAGCCAACGAACAGGGGCTGGAAATACCATATATTTT. Residues: CASSQRTGAGNTIYF.

The rearrangement uses TRBV5-4 and TRBJ1-2; D might be TRBD1 (6 bases). CDR1 SGHNT and CDR2 YYREEE come from the germline V gene (reference sequence). Trimming shortened V by 0 bases and J by 3 bases, and 9 bases separated the two germline ends. The CDR3 runs to 14 residues. CDR3 residues: CASSLGGADYGYTF. The CDR3 DNA sequence: TGTGCCAGCAGCTTGGGGGGGGCGGACTATGGCTACACCTTC.

A single count supports this clone. The chain is built from TRBV5-1 and TRBJ2-1, with unresolved D. V was trimmed by 0 bases and J by 5 bases, leaving 6 bases between them. The germline gives CDR1 SGHRS, CDR2 YFSETQ. The CDR3 loop spans 13 amino acids. Here the CDR3 reads CASSLVGHNEQFF. The DNA of the CDR3 is TGCGCCAGCAGCTTGGTTGGCCACAATGAGCAGTTCTTC.

The chain has TRBV7-9 and TRBJ1-1; 8 bases agree with TRBD1. The CDR3 has 18 residues. V gave up 2 bases and J gave up 0 bases; unmatched junction bases: 11. In germline, CDR1 is SEHNR, CDR2 FQNEAQ (reference sequence). CDR3 in amino acids: CASSLRLGQGIMNTEAFF. CDR3 bases: TGTGCCAGCAGCTTAAGGCTCGGACAGGGAATAATGAACACTGAAGCTTTCTTT.

This clone was observed a handful of times. This chain links TRBV19 with TRBJ1-3; D unclear. CDR1 LNHDA and CDR2 SQIVND come from the germline V gene (reference sequence). The ends were cut back, 7 bases at V and 2 bases at J, with 12 bases in the middle. The CDR3 is made up of 14 amino acids. The chain's CDR3 is CASKLGSTGNTIYF. The DNA for the CDR3 is TGTGCCAGTAAGTTAGGGTCCACTGGAAACACCATATATTTT.

This clone was seen a few times. V and J are TRBV27 and TRBJ1-6, with D possibly matching TRBD1 (5 bases). The V end was cut by 6 bases, the J end by 4 bases, with 10 bases between. The CDR3 runs to 14 residues. The germline gives CDR1 MNHEY, CDR2 SMNVEV (reference sequence). DNA of the CDR3: TGTGCCAGCAGCCCTAGGGGATATAATTCACCCCTCCACTTT. Translation gives CASSPRGYNSPLHF.

The rearrangement uses TRBV29-1 and TRBJ2-7; D might be TRBD1 (5 bases). Trimming took 2 bases from V and 0 from J, leaving 8 bases between them. CDR1 and CDR2 from the germline V gene are SQVTM and ANQGSEA. CDR3 length: 13 residues. CDR3 DNA sequence: TGCAGCGTTGAAAAGGACAACTCCTACGAGCAGTACTTC. Protein product: CSVEKDNSYEQYF.

The gene calls are TRBV7-9 and TRBJ2-3, with D unresolved. With 3 bases removed from V and 0 bases from J, the gap between germline ends came to 13 bases. Looked up from germline, CDR1 is SEHNR and CDR2 is FQNEAQ (reference sequence). The CDR3 length is 16 residues. The CDR3 DNA follows: TGTGCCAGCAGCTTTCTTACCAGGTTGAGCACAGATACGCAGTATTTT. It specifies CASSFLTRLSTDTQYF.

CDR3 in DNA: TGTGCCTCCCGTGAGAATCAGGGTCAGCCCCAGCATTTT. Protein product: CASRENQGQPQHF. The rearrangement uses TRBV30 and TRBJ1-5; perhaps TRBD1 as D (5 bases). This CDR3 contains 13 residues. Trimming pared 7 bases from V and 6 bases from J, leaving 16 bases between. The germline V gene has CDR1 GTSNPN and CDR2 SVGIG (reference sequence). The full variable domain, completed using reference TRBV30 and TRBJ1-5, is SQTIHQWPATLVQPVGSPLSLECTVEGTSNPNLYWYRQAAGRGLQLLFYSVGIGQISSEVPQNLSASRPQDRQFILSSKKLLLSDSGFYLCASRENQGQPQHFGDGTRLSIL.

The chain recombines TRBV10-3 with TRBJ2-1; a possible D gene is TRBD1 (6 bases). Trimming shortened V by 0 bases and J by 6 bases, and 12 bases separated the two germline ends. The germline V gene has CDR1 ENHRY and CDR2 SYGVKD. The CDR3 totals 15 residues. CDR3 in amino acids: CAISESLGRGNEQFF. The CDR3 DNA is TGTGCCATCAGTGAGTCTCTGGGCAGGGGCAATGAGCAGTTCTTC.

The gene calls are TRBV6-6 and TRBJ1-5; 9 bases are a match to TRBD1. Looked up from germline, CDR1 is MNHNY and CDR2 is SVGAGI (reference sequence). V shed 6 bases and J 3 bases; nucleotides not matched to a gene: 6. This CDR3 region has 15 residues. CDR3: CASSKGQGYNQPQHF. CDR3 nucleotide sequence: TGTGCCAGCAGCAAGGGACAGGGTTACAATCAGCCCCAGCATTTT.

The chain recombines TRBV2 with TRBJ2-5; 10 nucleotides line up with TRBD1. This CDR3 spans 14 amino acids. With 5 bases clipped from V and 4 bases from J, the junction kept 4 bases outside the gene matches. From germline, CDR1 is SNHLY and CDR2 FYNNEI. CDR3 bases: TGTGCCAGCAGTAAGACAGGGGGCCGAGAGACCCAGTACTTC. Translated: CASSKTGGRETQYF.

The chain couples TRBV6-6 to TRBJ1-6; perhaps TRBD1 as D (5 bases). CDR3 length: 17 amino acids. CDR1 is MNHNY, CDR2 SVGAGI, per germline (reference sequence). Trimming left V 5 bases short and J 10 bases short, with 24 bases between. CDR3 sequence: CASSHTGSAGSFSPLHF. CDR3 in DNA: TGTGCCAGCAGTCATACTGGGTCGGCAGGGTCTTTCTCACCCCTCCACTTT.